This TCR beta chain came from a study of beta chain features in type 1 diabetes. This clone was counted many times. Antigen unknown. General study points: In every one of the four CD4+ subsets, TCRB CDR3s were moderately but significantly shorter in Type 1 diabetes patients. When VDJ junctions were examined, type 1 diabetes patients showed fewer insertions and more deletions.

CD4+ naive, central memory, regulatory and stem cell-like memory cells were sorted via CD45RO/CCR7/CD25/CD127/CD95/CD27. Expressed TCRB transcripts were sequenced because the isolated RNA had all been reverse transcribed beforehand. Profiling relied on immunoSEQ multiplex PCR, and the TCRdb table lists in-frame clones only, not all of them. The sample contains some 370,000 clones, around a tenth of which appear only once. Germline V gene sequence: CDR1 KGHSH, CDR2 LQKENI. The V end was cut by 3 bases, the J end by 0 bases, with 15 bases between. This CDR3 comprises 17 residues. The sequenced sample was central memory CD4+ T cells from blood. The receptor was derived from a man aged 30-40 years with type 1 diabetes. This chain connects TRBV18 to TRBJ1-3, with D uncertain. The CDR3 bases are TGTGCCAGCTCACCCATGCAGGCGGAAGCCTCTGGAAACACCATATATTTT. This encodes CASSPMQAEASGNTIYF.